This T cell receptor beta chain was obtained from a study of cytomegalovirus exposure and HLA in healthy donors. A multiplex PCR was run with 60 Vbeta primers and 13 Jbeta primers. Some clones are missing from TCRdb's copy, which holds only in-frame ones; the method was immunoSEQ multiplex PCR. The sample has about 43,000 clones; around 60% are singletons. The CDR3 spans 11 residues. Germline V gives CDR1 SNHLY, CDR2 FYNNEI. The germline V and J ends were trimmed by 4 bases and 8 bases, with 8 bases remaining between them. This clone came up a few times. The V gene is TRBV2, the J gene TRBJ1-1; the D is unclear. The sequenced material came from PBMCs. The TCR sequence derives from a human donor in good health. CDR3 region: CASSAIREAFF. The CDR3 region has the DNA TGTGCCAGCAGTGCAATCAGGGAAGCTTTCTTT.